The 27 T cell receptor beta chains in this list originate from one sample, sequenced in a study of untreated major depressive disorder. Libraries were prepared by immunoSEQ multiplex PCR; TCRdb keeps only in-frame clonotypes and omits some of them. The table includes approximately 21,000 clones, over 85% detected once. The sample comprised CD4+ T cells from PBMCs. The receptors were gathered from a woman aged 40 to 49 in good health.

As for this clone: The junction departs from the called germline gene at one end, perhaps through a read error. The rearrangement links TRBV6-1 to TRBJ2-7; a possible D gene is TRBD2 (6 bases). The CDR3 covers 13 residues. Germline values: CDR1 MNHNS, CDR2 SASEGT. In nucleotides, the CDR3 is TGTGCCAGCAGTGAAGTGGGGGGTCCCAGGATTATTTTC. Protein sequence: CASSEVGGPRIIF.

The chain couples TRBV6-4 to TRBJ2-3, with 11 bases lining up with TRBD2. Germline CDR1 MRHNA, CDR2 SNTAGT. The CDR3 spans 15 residues. After removal of 4 bases from V and 2 bases from J, the junction contained 2 bases not matched to a gene. CDR3 DNA sequence: TGTGCCAGCAGTGTGACTAGCGGGGCCACAGATACGCAGTATTTT. It specifies CASSVTSGATDTQYF.

The chain couples TRBV6-1 to TRBJ2-1; 9 bases fit TRBD2. CDR1 MNHNS and CDR2 SASEGT come from the germline V gene. The trim removed 3 bases at V and 10 bases at J, leaving 10 bases unmatched. The CDR3 has 15 residues. CDR3 nucleotide sequence: TGTGCCAGCAGTGACGCTGGCGGGAGGGCGAGGGAGCAGTTCTTC. It translates to CASSDAGGRAREQFF.

The rearrangement links TRBV7-2 to TRBJ2-5; 8 bases fit TRBD2. The CDR3 length is 15 residues. Germline V gene data show CDR1 as SGHTA and CDR2 as FQGNSA. J gave up 1 base and V 2 bases, and 3 bases lay outside the gene matches. The CDR3 DNA is TGTGCCAGCAGCTTATGGGCGGGGGGCCAAGAGACCCAGTACTTC. Its protein product is CASSLWAGGQETQYF.

The CDR3 loop reads CASSLVPYSTDTQYF. In DNA form, the CDR3 reads TGCGCCAGCAGCTTGGTGCCCTATAGCACAGATACGCAGTATTTT. The chain carries TRBV5-1 and TRBJ2-3; D is uncertain. The germline V gene encodes CDR1 SGHRS and CDR2 YFSETQ. V gave up 0 bases and J gave up 0 bases, with 8 bases separating them. The CDR3 extends over 15 amino acids.

The chain uses TRBV30 and TRBJ1-2, with 7 bases aligning to TRBD1. There are 15 residues in the CDR3. The trim removed 0 bases at V and 7 bases at J, leaving 11 bases unmatched. Germline CDR1 and CDR2: GTSNPN and SVGIG (reference sequence). The CDR3 is CAWSVGGQGVIGYTF. In nucleotides, the CDR3 is TGTGCCTGGAGTGTCGGTGGCCAGGGGGTAATTGGCTACACCTTC.

The chain is built from TRBV19 and TRBJ1-1; the D gene is possibly TRBD1 (6 bases). The CDR3 has 15 residues. Trimming stripped 4 bases from V and 4 bases from J, with 16 bases between. Germline V gene data show CDR1 as LNHDA and CDR2 as SQIVND (reference sequence). This CDR3 reads CASSNSLRGATEAFF. In nucleotides, the CDR3 is TGTGCCAGTAGTAACTCTCTTAGGGGGGCCACTGAAGCTTTCTTT.

The chain is built from TRBV7-2 and TRBJ1-5; no clear D gene. Trimming left V 1 base short and J 2 bases short, with 6 bases between. The CDR3 has 14 residues. Germline assignment: CDR1 SGHTA and CDR2 FQGNSA. The CDR3 is CASSLDSGNQPQHF. CDR3 in DNA: TGTGCCAGCAGCTTAGACTCGGGCAATCAGCCCCAGCATTTT. Variable domain in full (rest from reference TRBV7-2 and TRBJ1-5): GAGVSQSPSNKVTEKGKDVELRCDPISGHTALYWYRQSLGQGLEFLIYFQGNSAPDKSGLPSDRFSAERTGGSVSTLTIQRTQQEDSAVYLCASSLDSGNQPQHFGDGTRLSIL.

The rearrangement links TRBV7-2 to TRBJ2-5, with D possibly TRBD1 on 6 matching bases. The CDR3 totals 13 residues. Per germline, CDR1 SGHTA and CDR2 FQGNSA. The V end was cut by 5 bases, the J end by 4 bases, with 11 bases between. CDR3 coding DNA: TGTGCCAGCAGCATAACAGGGCGAGAGACCCAGTACTTC. Protein sequence: CASSITGRETQYF.

V and J are TRBV4-2 and TRBJ2-2; D unresolved. V shed 0 bases and J shed 1 base, with 6 bases lying between them. This CDR3 comprises 15 residues. The germline V gene encodes CDR1 LGHNA and CDR2 YNFKEQ. The CDR3, as DNA: TGTGCCAGCAGCCAAGAAACAGAGAACACCGGGGAGCTGTTTTTT. It encodes CASSQETENTGELFF.

The chain employs TRBV7-3 and TRBJ1-1; no definite D call. CDR1 and CDR2 (germline): SGHTA, FQGTGA. The CDR3 length is 13 residues. V was trimmed by 6 bases and J by 2 bases, leaving 10 bases between them. CDR3 coding DNA: TGTGCCAGCAGGGAAGATTTTAACACTGAAGCTTTCTTT. As protein: CASREDFNTEAFF.

CDR3 nucleotides: TGTGCCAGCAGTCGACAGGGCTATGGCTACACCTTC. Translation: CASSRQGYGYTF. The chain employs TRBV28 and TRBJ1-2, with 7 bases lining up with TRBD1. This CDR3 has 12 amino acids. V lost 5 bases, J lost 4 bases, and 1 base stayed unmatched. Germline lookup yields CDR1 MDHEN and CDR2 SYDVKM.

This clone was recorded once. This chain's CDR3 is CASSRLSSGELFF. The CDR3, as DNA: TGTGCCAGCAGTCGCCTGTCATCCGGGGAGCTGTTTTTT. This chain joins TRBV6-4 and TRBJ2-2; no clear D. Germline V gene data show CDR1 as MRHNA and CDR2 as SNTAGT. The CDR3 runs 13 residues. V was clipped by 5 bases and J by 6 bases, with 10 bases between them.

The chain carries TRBV29-1 and TRBJ1-2; D is possibly TRBD1 (6 bases). V was cut by 6 bases and J by 4 bases, with 12 bases left in between. The CDR3 length is 12 residues. Germline V gene lookup returns CDR1 SQVTM and CDR2 ANQGSEA. This chain's CDR3 is CSVYGGAYGYTF. In nucleotides, the CDR3 is TGCAGCGTCTACGGGGGGGCCTATGGCTACACCTTC.

The chain carries TRBV7-9 and TRBJ1-2; D not certain. In germline, CDR1 is SEHNR, CDR2 FQNEAQ (reference sequence). The CDR3 runs 13 residues. V dropped 1 base and J dropped 3 bases, with 6 bases sitting between them. CDR3 residues: CASSLDTDYGYTF. The CDR3 DNA is TGTGCCAGCAGCTTAGACACCGACTATGGCTACACCTTC.

The chain links TRBV6-6 to TRBJ1-4, with D hard to call. The CDR3 is 14 residues long. Trimming pared 8 bases from V and 6 bases from J, leaving 16 bases between. Germline values: CDR1 MNHNY, CDR2 SVGAGI (reference sequence). This chain's CDR3 is CASFEGVYYEKLFF. DNA of the CDR3: TGTGCCAGCTTCGAGGGAGTGTACTATGAAAAACTGTTTTTT.

The chain couples TRBV6-1 to TRBJ2-7; 7 bases map to TRBD2. Germline lookup yields CDR1 MNHNS and CDR2 SASEGT. Trimming removed 6 bases from V and 6 bases from J; junction bases left unmatched: 8. The CDR3 is 13 amino acids. The chain's CDR3 is CASSGLVYGEQYV. CDR3 nucleotide sequence: TGTGCCAGCAGCGGACTAGTCTACGGCGAGCAGTACGTC.

The chain couples TRBV28 to TRBJ1-5, with D possibly matching TRBD1 (5 bases). Germline V gene sequence: CDR1 MDHEN, CDR2 SYDVKM. Trimming left V 5 bases short and J 3 bases short, with 23 bases between. The length of the CDR3 is 18 residues. The CDR3 is CASSPSVGLGDSNQPQHF. For the CDR3, the DNA is TGTGCCAGCAGTCCCTCCGTGGGGTTGGGGGACTCCAATCAGCCCCAGCATTTT.

V usage is TRBV5-1 and J usage is TRBJ2-5; the match to TRBD2 covers 10 bases. The CDR3 extends over 16 amino acids. J gave up 4 bases and V 4 bases, and 10 bases lay outside the gene matches. Germline CDR1 reads SGHRS; CDR2 reads YFSETQ. The DNA of the CDR3 is TGCGCCAGCAGCCCGGACACACTAGCGGGACCAGAGACCCAGTACTTC. Amino acid sequence: CASSPDTLAGPETQYF.

The CDR3 DNA reads as TGTGCCAGCAGACTTCATGAAGTCAATGAGCAGTTCTTC. This translates into CASRLHEVNEQFF. V gene TRBV2 combines with J gene TRBJ2-1, with unresolved D. Trimming took off 6 bases at V and 6 bases at J, with 12 bases between the two ends. CDR3 length: 13 residues. CDR1 and CDR2 from the germline V gene are SNHLY and FYNNEI.

The chain joins TRBV4-3 to TRBJ2-1; 13 bases match TRBD2. This CDR3 is 16 amino acids long. CDR1 and CDR2 from the germline V gene are LGHNA and YSLEER. Trimming took 2 bases from V and 6 from J; bases not matched to a gene: 4. For the CDR3, the DNA is TGCGCCAGCAGCCAATCAACTAGCGGGGGGGCCAATGAGCAGTTCTTC. It yields the protein CASSQSTSGGANEQFF.

The chain carries TRBV6-6 and TRBJ1-5; 7 bases fit TRBD1. The V gene's germline CDR1 is MNHNY and CDR2 SVGAGI (reference sequence). J gave up 0 bases and V 2 bases, and 4 bases lay outside the gene matches. This CDR3 has 16 residues. CDR3 DNA: TGTGCCAGCAGTTACCCAGGGGGAAATAGCAATCAGCCCCAGCATTTT. Its translation: CASSYPGGNSNQPQHF.

This clone was detected only once. The chain employs TRBV6-1 and TRBJ1-1; 8 bases match TRBD1. Unmatched junction bases numbered 6, after V lost 6 bases and J lost 12 bases. There are 11 residues in the CDR3. CDR1 MNHNS and CDR2 SASEGT come from the germline V gene. CDR3 residues: CASSGQGLTFF. The CDR3 bases are TGTGCCAGCAGCGGACAGGGTCTAACTTTCTTT.

This chain links TRBV5-6 with TRBJ2-7; 8 nucleotides match TRBD1. V shed 4 bases, J shed 12 bases, and the junction held 9 bases outside the gene matches. The CDR3 contains 12 residues. The germline gives CDR1 SGHDT, CDR2 YYEEEE. DNA of the CDR3: TGTGCCAGCAGCCCCGGACAGGGAGTAGCGTACGTC. Amino acid sequence: CASSPGQGVAYV.

The V gene is TRBV30, the J gene TRBJ2-1; D may be TRBD1 or TRBD2 (5 bases each). Germline lookup yields CDR1 GTSNPN and CDR2 SVGIG (reference sequence). The CDR3 length is 14 residues. Trimming took 2 bases from V and 9 from J, leaving 17 bases between them. The CDR3 loop is CAWSTEGAGIEQFF. The CDR3 bases are TGTGCCTGGAGTACCGAGGGAGCAGGGATTGAGCAGTTCTTC.

This chain uses TRBV4-1 with TRBJ2-7, with 14 bases that match TRBD2. This CDR3 has 20 amino acids. The trim removed 3 bases at V and 3 bases at J, leaving 16 bases unmatched. Germline values: CDR1 MGHRA, CDR2 YSYEKL. CDR3 region: CASSHTTGTSGRRRGYEQYF. The CDR3 DNA is TGCGCCAGCAGCCACACAACCGGGACTAGCGGGAGACGGCGCGGCTACGAGCAGTACTTC.

A word on this clone: Germline and junction disagree at one end, which may indicate a read error. This sequence joins TRBV20-1 and TRBJ2-7, with D possibly being TRBD2 (6 bases). CDR1 and CDR2 (germline): DFQATT, SNEGSKA (reference sequence). The CDR3 has 11 residues. CDR3 in DNA: TGCAGTGCTGAGACTAGGCAATCGGTCCGATTC. This sequence encodes CSAETRQSVRF.